The T cell receptor (beta chain) under discussion was sequenced for a study of technical replicates of blood from a few donors. Sequenced by immunoSEQ multiplex PCR; TCRdb stores in-frame clones only, minus some. The sample includes about 70,000 clones, roughly 92% of them seen just once. The CDR3 covers 13 residues. The V and J ends lost 6 bases and 6 bases, in that order; junction bases with no gene match: 6. The V gene's germline CDR1 is MNHEY and CDR2 SVGAGI. This chain uses TRBV6-5 with TRBJ2-7; 9 bases align to TRBD2. The sequenced sample was PBMCs. This TCR was sampled from a human donor in good health. Some clones in this sample may be carry-over from other donors' samples. This CDR3 is CASSQETSGEQYF. The CDR3 DNA is TGTGCCAGCAGCCAGGAGACTAGCGGCGAGCAGTACTTC.